Listed below are T cell receptor beta chains from one sample, sequenced in a study of cytomegalovirus exposure and HLA in healthy donors. Some clones are missing from TCRdb's copy, which holds only in-frame ones; the method was immunoSEQ multiplex PCR. Of roughly 120,000 clones detected, over 60% appear once; the ten largest clones hold approximately 2%. The source material was PBMCs. The receptors stem from a young man in good health and CMV-seronegative. The conserved cysteine and the conserved F or W are not part of the CDR3 here. The order of the fields is clone size, V gene, J gene, D gene, CDR3 protein. D genes are given only for firm matches. Size values are once, few and many counts, or a class for expanded clones, and some rows have none.

>.|TRBV30|TRBJ2-1|TRBD2
AWLPAGGIHNEQF
>.|TRBV4-2|TRBJ2-7|TRBD1
ASSQTNRGYTSYEQY
>.|TRBV7-3|TRBJ2-1|TRBD2
ASSSTSGRAGEQF
>.|TRBV15|TRBJ1-1|.
ATSRAALSTEAF
>.|TRBV27|TRBJ2-1|.
ASSKSGRPSYNEQF
>.|TRBV28|TRBJ2-7|.
ASGHHEQY
>.|TRBV10-2|TRBJ1-4|TRBD1
ASRPTGSEKKLF
>.|TRBV10-3|TRBJ1-5|.
AISGTQGNLRQPQH
>.|TRBV6-5|TRBJ1-5|TRBD1
ASSSRQGHQPQH
>.|TRBV2|TRBJ1-2|.
ASSGQQIYGYT
>.|TRBV5-6|TRBJ1-1|.
ASSLGGAGEAF
>.|TRBV2|TRBJ1-2|TRBD1
ASSEWWDSRPKT
>.|TRBV10-3|TRBJ1-1|.
AIRTVNTEAF
>.|TRBV5-1|TRBJ1-1|TRBD1
ASRLTGGNTEAF
>.|TRBV10-3|TRBJ1-3|.
AISEGQGTLPGNTIY
>.|TRBV4-2|TRBJ2-3|TRBD1
ASSQGTGFVGTDTQY
>once|TRBV27|TRBJ2-3|TRBD1
ATKAGTATDTQY
>.|TRBV29-1|TRBJ1-2|TRBD1
SVADRGYGYT
>.|TRBV28|TRBJ2-1|.
ASSPKRSKSGNEQF
>few|TRBV5-6|TRBJ1-4|.
ASSFGQGWEKLF
>.|TRBV19|TRBJ2-7|.
ASSASGTLGSYEQY
>.|TRBV14|TRBJ1-1|.
ASSQGGTEAF
>few|TRBV6-5|TRBJ2-7|.
ASSYMAEQY
>.|TRBV28|TRBJ2-7|.
ASSLLGRDYEQY
>.|TRBV29-1|TRBJ2-3|TRBD2
SVGTSGMGTDTQY
>.|TRBV5-6|TRBJ1-2|TRBD1
ASSFSANRGKSYT
>.|TRBV11-2|TRBJ2-6|.
ASSAAQGKSGANVLT
>.|TRBV6-5|TRBJ2-2|TRBD1
ASSPYRGKGGELF
>.|TRBV19|TRBJ2-7|.
ASSKIARESSSYEQY